This is a list of T cell receptor beta chains from one sample in a study of blood T cell repertoires in COVID-19. TCRdb's copy holds only in-frame clones and misses some; the assay was immunoSEQ multiplex PCR. The repertoire holds about 210,000 clones, with 80% to 85% as singletons. Sequencing was carried out using peripheral blood. These receptors were taken from a woman aged 80 or older with COVID-19, enrolled during active disease. CDR3s include the opening cysteine and the closing phenylalanine or tryptophan. A D gene is named only where the DNA matches it firmly. Clone size is not always given. Where it is, it says once, few, many or a class for expanded clones.

J gene: TRBJ1-1; clone size: -; D gene: -; V gene: TRBV20-1; CDR3 DNA: TGCAGTGCTACAGGGAACACTGAAGCTTTCTTT; CDR3 protein: CSATGNTEAFF
J gene: TRBJ1-2; clone size: -; D gene: -; V gene: TRBV25-1; CDR3 DNA: TGTGCCAGCAGTGAAAACAGGGATGGCTACACCTTC; CDR3 protein: CASSENRDGYTF
J gene: TRBJ1-6; clone size: once; D gene: -; V gene: TRBV27; CDR3 DNA: TGTGCCAGCAGTTTATCGTGGACGGGATATAATTCACCCCTCCACTTT; CDR3 protein: CASSLSWTGYNSPLHF
J gene: TRBJ1-4; clone size: -; D gene: TRBD1; V gene: TRBV7-2; CDR3 DNA: TGTGCCAGCAGCTTAGTTATGACAGGGTCGGGAAATGAAAAACTGTTTTTT; CDR3 protein: CASSLVMTGSGNEKLFF
J gene: TRBJ2-5; clone size: -; D gene: TRBD2; V gene: TRBV5-1; CDR3 DNA: TGCGCCAGCAGCCCCGGACTAGCGGGGATGGAGACCCAGTACTTC; CDR3 protein: CASSPGLAGMETQYF
J gene: TRBJ2-2; clone size: -; D gene: TRBD1; V gene: TRBV11-2; CDR3 DNA: TGTGCCAGCAGCTTGGGACAGACTAACACCGGGGAGCTGTTTTTT; CDR3 protein: CASSLGQTNTGELFF
J gene: TRBJ1-4; clone size: -; D gene: TRBD1; V gene: TRBV2; CDR3 DNA: TGTGCCGGCAAGCCGGGACAGGGGAGAGAAAAACTGTTTTTT; CDR3 protein: CAGKPGQGREKLFF
J gene: TRBJ2-5; clone size: -; D gene: TRBD1; V gene: TRBV10-3; CDR3 DNA: TGTGCCATCAGTGGACAGGGATACCAAGAGACCCAGTACTTC; CDR3 protein: CAISGQGYQETQYF
J gene: TRBJ2-4; clone size: -; D gene: -; V gene: TRBV7-9; CDR3 DNA: TGTGCCAGCAGCTTAGTGGCCACCGGGACACAAAACATTCAGTACTTC; CDR3 protein: CASSLVATGTQNIQYF
J gene: TRBJ1-3; clone size: -; D gene: -; V gene: TRBV5-1; CDR3 DNA: TGCGCCAGCAGCTTTGAGGGAAACACCATATATTTT; CDR3 protein: CASSFEGNTIYF
J gene: TRBJ2-5; clone size: -; D gene: -; V gene: TRBV7-3; CDR3 DNA: TGTGCCAGCAGCCGCGGGGGCCTCCAAGAGACCCAGTACTTC; CDR3 protein: CASSRGGLQETQYF
J gene: TRBJ2-5; clone size: -; D gene: -; V gene: TRBV7-2; CDR3 DNA: TGTGCCAGCAGCTTAGCGGGGGGGCGGATGGAGACCCAGTACTTC; CDR3 protein: CASSLAGGRMETQYF
J gene: TRBJ2-4; clone size: -; D gene: -; V gene: TRBV12-5; CDR3 DNA: TGTGCTAGTGGTTCGTTAATTGACCGGCTAGGCAAAAACATTCAGTACTTC; CDR3 protein: CASGSLIDRLGKNIQYF
J gene: TRBJ1-5; clone size: -; D gene: TRBD1; V gene: TRBV18; CDR3 DNA: TGTGCCAGCTCACCAGGGACAGGGGTCAGCCCACAGCATTTT; CDR3 protein: CASSPGTGVSPQHF
J gene: TRBJ2-3; clone size: once; D gene: -; V gene: TRBV5-4; CDR3 DNA: TGTGCCAGCAGCTTCCCCCCGGGGGGCACAGATACGCAGTATTTT; CDR3 protein: CASSFPPGGTDTQYF
J gene: TRBJ1-1; clone size: -; D gene: -; V gene: TRBV10-3; CDR3 DNA: TGTGCCATCAGTGAGTCAGGGGACACTGAAGCTTTCTTT; CDR3 protein: CAISESGDTEAFF
J gene: TRBJ1-1; clone size: -; D gene: TRBD1; V gene: TRBV3-1/TRBV3-2; CDR3 DNA: TGTGCCAGCAGCCCCCAGGGGGCTGAAGCTTTCTTT; CDR3 protein: CASSPQGAEAFF
J gene: TRBJ2-1; clone size: -; D gene: TRBD1; V gene: TRBV6-5; CDR3 DNA: TGTGCCAGCAGCCTAGGACAGGGGAGGGACAATGAGCAGTTCTTC; CDR3 protein: CASSLGQGRDNEQFF